This T cell receptor (beta chain) derives from a study of blood T cell repertoires in COVID-19. Background on the study: Acute-phase and convalescent COVID-19 samples originated in the United States, Italy and Spain. From T cells, B-cell-depleted T cells, or PBMCs came the material, which was cDNA or gDNA.

This CDR3 comprises 12 residues. The ends lost 4 bases at V and 4 bases at J; junction bases unmatched: 0. Per the authors' pipeline: It was from reference gene primer amplification that nucleated cell counts were estimated. TCRdb's copy holds only in-frame clones and misses some; the assay was immunoSEQ multiplex PCR. The V and J calls and clone size were taken over from that table, and D and trimming were inferred from the DNA. Among roughly 150,000 clones listed, about four fifths were seen once. This receptor was taken from a man between 60 and 75 years old with active or convalescent COVID-19. This sequence joins TRBV12-3 or TRBV12-4 and TRBJ2-7; the match to TRBD1 covers 8 bases. Sequencing used peripheral blood. The CDR3 loop reads CASSYRGYEQYF. The CDR3 DNA follows: TGTGCCAGCAGTTACAGGGGGTACGAGCAGTACTTC.